These 8 T cell receptor beta chains share one sample of origin, sequenced in a study of Graves' ophthalmopathy and Graves' hyperthyroidism. RNA transcripts yielded amplified TCR beta CDR3 regions. HTBI-primed RT-PCR formed the first round, and a multiplex PCR formed the second. In TCRdb, the multiplex PCR reads were re-called with MiXCR into one record per CDR3 protein. The profile covers about 620,000 distinct CDR3 sequences, with about 20% appearing a single time and roughly 7.4% taken by the ten largest. Sequenced input: peripheral blood. Every receptor here comes from a young woman with stable Graves' hyperthyroidism. Some clones in this sample may be carry-over from other donors' samples.

This clonotype was observed a handful of times. The chain joins TRBV20-1 to TRBJ2-5; 12 bases are shared with TRBD2. The CDR3 consists of 15 residues. J lost 8 bases, V lost 1 base, and 8 bases had no gene match. Germline V lookup: CDR1 DFQATT, CDR2 SNEGSKA (reference sequence). For the CDR3, the DNA is TGCAGTGCTAGAGTCCTCTCTAGCGGGAGGGCCACCCAGTACTTC. Amino acids: CSARVLSSGRATQYF.

Ten or more counts support this clonotype. The chain carries TRBV20-1 and TRBJ2-7, with D unresolved. Per the germline V gene, CDR1 is DFQATT and CDR2 is SNEGSKA (reference sequence). Trimming removed 4 bases from V and 4 bases from J, with 11 bases in between. This CDR3 comprises 12 residues. CDR3 loop: CSANLGGYEQYF. CDR3 coding DNA: TGCAGTGCTAACCTAGGCGGTTACGAGCAGTACTTC.

CDR3 nucleotide sequence: TGCAGTGCTAGAGTTGGGACTAGCGGGGTATCCCAAGAGACCCAGTACTTC. It encodes CSARVGTSGVSQETQYF. The V and J genes are TRBV20-1 and TRBJ2-5; 13 bases align to TRBD2. Germline loops: CDR1 DFQATT, CDR2 SNEGSKA (reference sequence). This CDR3 comprises 17 residues. V was clipped by 1 base and J by 1 base; unmatched bases: 6.

V usage is TRBV12-3 or TRBV12-4 and J usage is TRBJ2-7; D unclear. The CDR3 has 15 residues. Trimming shortened V by 5 bases and J by 6 bases, and 20 bases separated the two germline ends. CDR3 nucleotide sequence: TGTGCCAGCAGTCCCCGCCACAGTGGGGTGCGCGAGCAGTACTTC. It translates to CASSPRHSGVREQYF.

This clonotype has a count of ten or more. The CDR3 DNA follows: TGTGCCAGCAGCTTAGCAGTGTACCAAGAGACCCAGTACTTC. Encoded protein: CASSLAVYQETQYF. The chain is built from TRBV7-9 and TRBJ2-5; no definite D call. Germline values: CDR1 SEHNR, CDR2 FQNEAQ (reference sequence). V lost 0 bases and J 0 bases, leaving 5 bases between the germline ends. CDR3 length equals 14 residues.

This clonotype was seen ten or more times. The chain is built from TRBV6-5 and TRBJ1-5; D is perhaps TRBD1 (5 bases). Trimming shortened V by 2 bases and J by 6 bases, and 8 bases separated the two germline ends. The CDR3 is 13 residues long. Germline loops: CDR1 MNHEY, CDR2 SVGAGI. Here the CDR3 DNA reads TGTGCCAGCAGTTACACGGGGGGTCAGCCCCAGCATTTT. It yields the protein CASSYTGGQPQHF.

V and J are TRBV12-3 or TRBV12-4 and TRBJ1-6; D ambiguous. The CDR3 consists of 14 residues. V gave up 2 bases and J gave up 7 bases, with 9 bases separating them. CDR3 loop: CASSLHTANSPLHF. CDR3 nucleotide sequence: TGTGCCAGCAGTTTACATACGGCAAATTCACCCCTCCACTTT.

For this clonotype: No conserved phenylalanine or tryptophan is present at the end of the CDR3, so a read error is the likely explanation. Because the CDR3's place on the DNA is in doubt, the DNA is left out and the CDR3 is given as listed by TCRdb. This rearrangement joins TRBV5-1 to TRBJ1-2. Both ends counted, the CDR3 spans 13 residues. Germline CDR1 and CDR2: SGHRS and YFSETQ. CDR3 in amino acids: CASRKTNYYGYRV.